The rows below give T cell receptor beta chains drawn from one sample of a study of vaccination and CD4 T cells after COVID-19. Using its own MiXCR run on the PCR reads, TCRdb lists one record per CDR3 protein. Here the sample spans 13,000 to 15,000 distinct CDR3 sequences, about 46% being singletons. For these TCRs, the target antigens are not known. Source material: CD4+ T cells from blood, cultured in vitro. Receptors were obtained from a human donor who had recovered from COVID-19. Both conserved end residues are part of each CDR3. Each record gives: V gene, J gene, CDR3 protein.

TRBV7-9	TRBJ1-4	CASSLDRVREKLFF
TRBV2	TRBJ1-1	CASSRTGLTEAFF
TRBV15	TRBJ1-1	CATSESRGRWGGTEAFF
TRBV5-4	TRBJ1-4	CASSLERTGNEKLFF
TRBV19	TRBJ1-2	CASSISGTGASNYGYTF
TRBV6-1	TRBJ2-7	CASRAPGQGAHEQYF
TRBV6-5	TRBJ2-7	CASSYWDRGRMRFGQYF
TRBV9	TRBJ2-5	CASSVDFQETQYF
TRBV6-1	TRBJ1-2	CASNKRGGAYGYTF
TRBV11-2	TRBJ1-1	CASSPGLHPEAFF
TRBV6-1	TRBJ1-1	CASSANRGVTEAFF
TRBV4-2	TRBJ2-2	CASSLLAGSNTGELFF
TRBV10-1	TRBJ2-2	CASSEQGDTGELFF
TRBV2	TRBJ1-2	CASSPTGVKGSSYTF
TRBV10-1	TRBJ2-3	CASSEWGRSSTDTQYF
TRBV5-1	TRBJ2-5	CASSIRRDPQETQYF
TRBV2	TRBJ1-6	CASSVGRDRNSPLHF
TRBV30	TRBJ2-2	CAWREVAGELFF
TRBV2	TRBJ1-6	CASSGQGEASPLHF
TRBV6-5	TRBJ1-1	CASSSHQGDTEAFF
TRBV6-1	TRBJ1-2	CASSGGPGNYGYTF
TRBV6-1	TRBJ2-7	CASSAGLPYEQYF